This is a list of T cell receptor beta chains from one sample in a study of T cell clones after liver transplantation. Data came from immunoSEQ multiplex PCR; TCRdb stores just in-frame clones and leaves some out. Here the sample spans about 51,000 clones, around 85% being singletons. This material consisted of CD8+ T cells from blood, taken 12 months after liver transplant. These receptors all stem from a human patient who received a liver transplant. Some of the T cells may derive from the graft donor. CDR3s include the opening cysteine and the closing phenylalanine or tryptophan. The D gene is left open where the match is weak. Only part of the rows carry a size: once, few, many, or a class if the clone is expanded.

d_call	v_call	clone_size	j_call	cdr3_nt	cdr3_aa
TRBD1	TRBV5-1	-	TRBJ1-5	TGCGCCAGCAGAATCTGGGACAGGGGGCGCGCGGATCAGCCCCAGCATTTT	CASRIWDRGRADQPQHF
-	TRBV6-6	few	TRBJ2-7	TGTGCCAGCAGTTCCACGGGACACGGGGGGGAGCAGTACTTC	CASSSTGHGGEQYF
-	TRBV7-9	-	TRBJ2-7	TGTGCCAGCAGCCCCGAGGGGGGGGCCTACGAGCAGTACTTC	CASSPEGGAYEQYF
TRBD1	TRBV27	-	TRBJ1-4	TGTGCCAGCAGTTTATCGTTGGGGACAGGTGAAAAACTGTTTTTT	CASSLSLGTGEKLFF
-	TRBV27	-	TRBJ1-2	TGTGCCAGCAGTTTCGCTGGGGTAGTTAACTATGGCTACACCTTC	CASSFAGVVNYGYTF
-	TRBV15	-	TRBJ2-1	TGTGCCACCAGCAGAGATAAAGAAGTTTACAATGAGCAGTTCTTC	CATSRDKEVYNEQFF
TRBD2	TRBV28	-	TRBJ2-7	TGTGCCAGCAACTCCCCTGGAGGACTAGGGATTCCCTACGAGCAGTACTTC	CASNSPGGLGIPYEQYF
-	TRBV27	-	TRBJ1-1	TGTGCCAGCGGTTTTGCAGGGTTTGGCACTGAAGCTTTCTTT	CASGFAGFGTEAFF
-	TRBV27	once	TRBJ1-5	TGTGCCAGCAGTTTAAGTGCAGAGGGGCCCTTACAGCCCCAGCATTTT	CASSLSAEGPLQPQHF
-	TRBV27	-	TRBJ2-7	TGTGCCAGCAGTTTGGGTGGGAGTCCCGAGCAGTACTTC	CASSLGGSPEQYF
-	TRBV25-1	-	TRBJ2-4	TGTGCCAGCAGTGAATATGACTGGGTTCTAGCCAAAAACATTCAGTACTTC	CASSEYDWVLAKNIQYF
-	TRBV2	once	TRBJ2-3	TGTGCCAGCAGTGAAGGGGGGCAGGGCTGGTCAGATACGCAGTATTTT	CASSEGGQGWSDTQYF
TRBD1	TRBV28	-	TRBJ2-7	TGTGCCAGCAGACAGGGGGAGCTATACGAGCAGTACTTC	CASRQGELYEQYF
-	TRBV11-2	once	TRBJ2-7	TGTGCCAGCAGCCTCCCCCTTGGGTACGAGCAGTACTTC	CASSLPLGYEQYF
-	TRBV10-2	-	TRBJ1-2	TGCGCCAGCAGTGGGAGGACGGAGGAATATGGCTACACCTTC	CASSGRTEEYGYTF
-	TRBV9	-	TRBJ2-7	TGTGCCAGCAGCGCCACCGCGGGACCCTACGAGCAGTACTTC	CASSATAGPYEQYF
-	TRBV21-1	-	TRBJ2-5	TGTGCCAGCAGCAAAACCGAAGGGACCCAGTACTTC	CASSKTEGTQYF
-	TRBV5-1	-	TRBJ2-7	TGCGCCAGCAGCTTGAATGGCGCCGAGCAGTACTTC	CASSLNGAEQYF
TRBD1	TRBV4-1	-	TRBJ2-7	TGCGCCAGCAGCCAATTGGGACAGGTGGGATTCTACGAGCAGTACTTC	CASSQLGQVGFYEQYF
-	TRBV12-5	-	TRBJ2-5	TGTGCTAGTGCTCACGCAGGATTAGAAGAGACCCAGTACTTC	CASAHAGLEETQYF
-	TRBV5-5	-	TRBJ2-1	TGTGCCAGCAGCACGGCAGGGGCCTCCTACAATGAGCAGTTCTTC	CASSTAGASYNEQFF
TRBD1	TRBV6-1	-	TRBJ2-7	TGTGCCAGCAGTGAAGGGACAGGGGGCTACGAGCAGTACTTC	CASSEGTGGYEQYF
TRBD2	TRBV19	few	TRBJ2-3	TGTGCCAGTAGTCTTTCATCCGGGACTAGCGGGAGGTATACGCAGTATTTT	CASSLSSGTSGRYTQYF
TRBD1	TRBV15	-	TRBJ2-3	TGTGCCACCAGCAGAGACGGGGGGGACAGGGGAACAGATACGCAGTATTTT	CATSRDGGDRGTDTQYF
-	TRBV27	-	TRBJ2-1	TGTGCCAGCAGTATAATATGGGGCCGGGACAATGAGCAGTTCTTC	CASSIIWGRDNEQFF
-	TRBV7-9	-	TRBJ1-2	TGTGCCAGCAGCCCTCGAACGCAAGGGGACTATGGCTACACCTTC	CASSPRTQGDYGYTF
-	TRBV28	once	TRBJ2-7	TGTGCCAGCAGTTTCCTACGATGGGGTATCTCCTACGAGCAGTACTTC	CASSFLRWGISYEQYF
TRBD1	TRBV5-1	few	TRBJ1-2	TGCGCCAGCAGCCTCGGCGAGGGGGCCTATGGCTACACCTTC	CASSLGEGAYGYTF
-	TRBV7-8	-	TRBJ1-5	TGTGCCAGCAGCTCTATAGGGGGGGGACTTTATCAGCCCCAGCATTTT	CASSSIGGGLYQPQHF
-	TRBV7-9	-	TRBJ2-4	TGTGCCAGCAGCTCCCTATGGGAACTAGCCAAAAACATTCAGTACTTC	CASSSLWELAKNIQYF
-	TRBV4-1	few	TRBJ1-5	TGCGCCAGCAGCCAGTCAGCTGGGTTATTTAGCAATCAGCCCCAGCATTTT	CASSQSAGLFSNQPQHF
-	TRBV4-1	-	TRBJ2-7	TGCGCCAGCAGCCAAGTGACAGGCCTAAGGCGGGAGCAGTACTTC	CASSQVTGLRREQYF
-	TRBV27	-	TRBJ2-7	TGTGCCAGCAGTTTAGGCCCTCACTACGAGCAGTACTTC	CASSLGPHYEQYF
-	TRBV28	-	TRBJ1-2	TGTGCCAGCATAACCTGGGGCAGTCAGGATGGCTACACCTTC	CASITWGSQDGYTF
-	TRBV9	-	TRBJ2-1	TGTGCCAGCAGCTCTTGGGGGAATGAGCAGTTCTTC	CASSSWGNEQFF
TRBD1	TRBV5-6	once	TRBJ1-2	TGTGCCAGCAGCGGAGGACAGGGGACGAACTATGGCTACACCTTC	CASSGGQGTNYGYTF
TRBD2	TRBV2	many	TRBJ2-1	TGTGCCAGCAGCCCCCCGAGCCGGCTAGCGGGAGGAGTGAATGAGCAGTTCTTC	CASSPPSRLAGGVNEQFF
-	TRBV27	once	TRBJ2-1	TGCGCCAGCAGTTTAATGGGAAATGAGCAGTTCTTC	CASSLMGNEQFF
-	TRBV7-6	-	TRBJ2-1	TGTGCCAGCAGCCCACAATTGGGGGGTAACTCCTACAATGAGCAGTTCTTC	CASSPQLGGNSYNEQFF
-	TRBV19	-	TRBJ2-7	TGTGCCAGTAGTATAGTCCCCGGGGCCTACGAGCAGTACTTC	CASSIVPGAYEQYF
-	TRBV7-8	-	TRBJ2-1	TGTGCCAGCAGCTTTGGAGGAATCTACAATGAGCAGTTCTTC	CASSFGGIYNEQFF
TRBD2	TRBV27	-	TRBJ2-3	TGTGCCAGCAGTTGGGAGGGTAACACAGATACGCAGTATTTT	CASSWEGNTDTQYF
-	TRBV7-2	-	TRBJ1-5	TGTGCCAGCAGCTCCGAGGGGGGAGATCAGCCCCAGCATTTT	CASSSEGGDQPQHF
-	TRBV19	-	TRBJ2-2	TGTGCCAGTAGTATAGTCCAGGGCGGGGAGCTGTTTTTT	CASSIVQGGELFF
TRBD1	TRBV27	-	TRBJ2-1	TGTGCCAGCAGTTTATTACCGGGACAGGGTGGGGATGGGCAGTTCTTC	CASSLLPGQGGDGQFF
TRBD2	TRBV30	once	TRBJ2-7	TGTGCCTGGAGGGGAGGGTCCGAGCAGTACTTC	CAWRGGSEQYF
-	TRBV27	-	TRBJ2-2	TGTGCCAGCAGTTTTCCCTACACCGGGGAGCTGTTTTTT	CASSFPYTGELFF
TRBD1	TRBV28	-	TRBJ1-1	TGTGCCAGCAGTTTTCAGGGGGCTCGGACTGAAGCTTTCTTT	CASSFQGARTEAFF
-	TRBV7-3	-	TRBJ2-6	TGTGCCAGCAGCCACGGGGTTTCTGGGGCCAACGTCCTGACTTTC	CASSHGVSGANVLTF
-	TRBV5-4	-	TRBJ1-1	TGTGCCAGCAGCCCGTGGGACCGCGGCACTGAAGCTTTCTTT	CASSPWDRGTEAFF
TRBD1	TRBV13	-	TRBJ1-2	TGTGCCAGCAGCTTTTCGGACAGGGTAGGTGGCTACACCTTC	CASSFSDRVGGYTF
TRBD2	TRBV7-6	-	TRBJ2-2	TGTGCCAGCAGCTTAGAAGCGGGAGACACCGGGGAGCTGTTTTTT	CASSLEAGDTGELFF
-	TRBV29-1	-	TRBJ2-3	TGCAGCGTAGACAAACAGGGAAGGGTTGCAGATACGCAGTATTTT	CSVDKQGRVADTQYF
-	TRBV9	-	TRBJ2-3	TGTGCCAGCAGCCCACACAGGGTAGCGGCAGATACGCAGTATTTT	CASSPHRVAADTQYF
TRBD1	TRBV7-9	-	TRBJ2-7	TGTGCCAGCAGCCCCCAGGGACAGGCGAACGAACTACGATACGAGCAGTACTTC	CASSPQGQANELRYEQYF
-	TRBV19	-	TRBJ1-1	TGTGCCAGTAAAATCGGGGGGGTCGGAAACACTGAAGCTTTCTTT	CASKIGGVGNTEAFF
-	TRBV7-9	-	TRBJ1-5	TGTGCCAGCAGCTTAGTCAGCAGCAATCAGCCCCAGCATTTT	CASSLVSSNQPQHF
-	TRBV7-9	-	TRBJ2-2	TGTGCCAGCAGGCCTGGGAGGGGGGAGCTGTTTTTT	CASRPGRGELFF
-	TRBV14	-	TRBJ1-1	TGTGCCAGCAGCCTGACAGTGAACACTGAAGCTTTCTTT	CASSLTVNTEAFF
TRBD1	TRBV29-1	-	TRBJ1-1	TGCAGCGTTAGCGACAGGGCCACATTTGTGAACACTGAAGCTTTCTTT	CSVSDRATFVNTEAFF